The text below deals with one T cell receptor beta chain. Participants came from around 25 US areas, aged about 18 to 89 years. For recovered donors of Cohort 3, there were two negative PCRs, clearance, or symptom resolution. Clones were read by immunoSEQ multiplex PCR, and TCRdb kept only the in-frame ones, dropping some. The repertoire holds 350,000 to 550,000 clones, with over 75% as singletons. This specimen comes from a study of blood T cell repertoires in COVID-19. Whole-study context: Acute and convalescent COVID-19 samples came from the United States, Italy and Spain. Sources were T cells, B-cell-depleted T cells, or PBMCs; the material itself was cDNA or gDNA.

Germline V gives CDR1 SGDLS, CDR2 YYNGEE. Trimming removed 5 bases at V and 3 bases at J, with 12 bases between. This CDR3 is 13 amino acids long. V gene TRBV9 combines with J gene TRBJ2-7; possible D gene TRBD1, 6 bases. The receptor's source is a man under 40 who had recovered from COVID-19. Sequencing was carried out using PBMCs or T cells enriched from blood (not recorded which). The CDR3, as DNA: TGTGCCAGCAGGACAGGAGAGTACTACGAGCAGTACTTC. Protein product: CASRTGEYYEQYF.